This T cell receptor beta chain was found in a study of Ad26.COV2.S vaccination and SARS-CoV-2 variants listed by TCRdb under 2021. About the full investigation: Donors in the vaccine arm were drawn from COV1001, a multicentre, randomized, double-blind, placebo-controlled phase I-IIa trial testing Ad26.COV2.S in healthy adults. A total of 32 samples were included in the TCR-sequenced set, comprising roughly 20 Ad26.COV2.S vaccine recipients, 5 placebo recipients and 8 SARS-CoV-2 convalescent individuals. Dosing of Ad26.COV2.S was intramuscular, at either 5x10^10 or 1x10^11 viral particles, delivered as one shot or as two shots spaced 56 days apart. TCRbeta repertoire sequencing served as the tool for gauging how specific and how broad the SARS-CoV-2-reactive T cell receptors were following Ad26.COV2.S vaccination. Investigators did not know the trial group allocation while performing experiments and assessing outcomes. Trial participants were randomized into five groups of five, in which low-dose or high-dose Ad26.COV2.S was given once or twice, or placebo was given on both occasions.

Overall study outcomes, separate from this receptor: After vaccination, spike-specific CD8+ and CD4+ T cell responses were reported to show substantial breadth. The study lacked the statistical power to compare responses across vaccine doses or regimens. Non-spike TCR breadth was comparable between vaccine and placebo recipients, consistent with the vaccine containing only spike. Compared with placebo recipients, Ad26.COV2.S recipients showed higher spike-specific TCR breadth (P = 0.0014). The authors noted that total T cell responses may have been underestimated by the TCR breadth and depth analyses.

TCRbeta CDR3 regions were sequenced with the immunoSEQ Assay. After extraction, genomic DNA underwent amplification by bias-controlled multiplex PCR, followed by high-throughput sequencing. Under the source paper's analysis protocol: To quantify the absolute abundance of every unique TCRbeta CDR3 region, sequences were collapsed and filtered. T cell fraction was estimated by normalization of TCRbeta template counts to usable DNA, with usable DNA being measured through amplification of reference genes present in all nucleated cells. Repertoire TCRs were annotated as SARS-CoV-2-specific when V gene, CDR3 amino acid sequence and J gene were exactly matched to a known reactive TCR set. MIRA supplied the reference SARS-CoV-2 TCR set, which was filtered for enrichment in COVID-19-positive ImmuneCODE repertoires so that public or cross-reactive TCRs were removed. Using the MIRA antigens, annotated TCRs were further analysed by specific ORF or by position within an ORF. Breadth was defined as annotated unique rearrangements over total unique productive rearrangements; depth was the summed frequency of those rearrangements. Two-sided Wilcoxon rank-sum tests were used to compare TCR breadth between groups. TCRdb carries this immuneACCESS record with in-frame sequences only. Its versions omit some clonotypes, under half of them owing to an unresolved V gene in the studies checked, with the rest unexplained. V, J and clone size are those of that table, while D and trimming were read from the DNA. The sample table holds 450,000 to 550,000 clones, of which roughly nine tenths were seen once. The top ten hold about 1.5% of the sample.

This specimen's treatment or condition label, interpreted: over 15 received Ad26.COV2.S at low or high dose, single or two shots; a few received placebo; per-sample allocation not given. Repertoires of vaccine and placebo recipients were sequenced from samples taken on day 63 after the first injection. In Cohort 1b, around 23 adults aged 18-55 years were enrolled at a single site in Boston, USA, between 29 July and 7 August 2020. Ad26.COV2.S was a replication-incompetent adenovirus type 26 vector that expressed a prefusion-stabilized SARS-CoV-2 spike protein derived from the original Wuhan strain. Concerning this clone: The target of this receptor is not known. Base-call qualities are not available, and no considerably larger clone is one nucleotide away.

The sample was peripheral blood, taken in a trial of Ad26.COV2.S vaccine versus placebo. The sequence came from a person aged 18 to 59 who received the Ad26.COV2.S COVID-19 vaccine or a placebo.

The CDR3 has the sequence CASSQQGRTEAFF. The DNA is as follows: TGTGCCAGCAGCCAACAGGGGAGAACTGAAGCTTTCTTT. This receptor chain uses TRBV9 and TRBJ1-1; 7 middle bases align to TRBD1. The CDR3 covers 13 residues, taking in both the cysteine and the phenylalanine. Of all the DNA, just the CDR3 is kept, 39 bases in frame from base 1. The germline V gene sets CDR1 to SGDLS and CDR2 to YYNGEE. Germline trimming amounts to 4 bases on V and 5 bases on J, with 5 as the count of junction bases outside the gene matches.